The rows below give T cell receptor beta chains drawn from one sample of a study of shared clonotypes between healthy human individuals. The method was immunoSEQ multiplex PCR; TCRdb's version includes in-frame clones alone and lacks a portion of them. Of around 2.1 million clones listed, around 95% are singletons. Source material: naive CD4+ T cells sorted from blood. These receptors all come from a man younger than 30 in good health. The CDR3 runs from the conserved cysteine through the conserved F or W. D genes are given only for firm matches. The size of a clone is reported for some rows only, either as once, few or many, or as a class for expanded clones.

j_call	clone_size	v_call	d_call	cdr3_aa
TRBJ2-7	-	TRBV7-2	-	CASSPGTRLGEQYF
TRBJ1-6	-	TRBV7-2	TRBD1	CASSSGQLASPLHF
TRBJ2-1	-	TRBV10-3	TRBD2	CATRGDNEQFF
TRBJ1-1	once	TRBV18	-	CASSPPENGMNTEAFF
TRBJ2-5	-	TRBV5-1	TRBD2	CASSPQVSGRAGKTQYF
TRBJ2-3	-	TRBV2	TRBD2	CASSEMGLSTDTQYF
TRBJ1-6	-	TRBV7-2	-	CASSLAPSSSYNSPLHF
TRBJ2-3	-	TRBV7-6	-	CASTPTGAGDTQYF
TRBJ1-1	-	TRBV19	-	CASSISASVAAFF
TRBJ1-6	-	TRBV28	TRBD1	CASTGGEGSSPLHF
TRBJ1-6	-	TRBV4-1	-	CASSQDPGGSYNSPLHF
TRBJ2-5	-	TRBV19	-	CASSIAPRANQETQYF
TRBJ2-5	-	TRBV5-6	-	CASSRAETQYF
TRBJ2-7	-	TRBV6-1	-	CASSKGQPSYEQYF
TRBJ2-1	-	TRBV5-1	-	CASSSSGRSAEGYNEQFF
TRBJ2-1	-	TRBV15	-	CATSAGDRVPNEQFF
TRBJ1-5	-	TRBV5-5	-	CASCLDSNQPQHF
TRBJ2-7	-	TRBV4-3	-	CASSQTLGQLFYEQYF
TRBJ1-1	-	TRBV29-1	-	CSVEDYPEAFF
TRBJ2-3	-	TRBV10-3	-	CAISQGLGDTQYF
TRBJ2-5	-	TRBV7-9	TRBD1	CASSLAQGAIETQYF
TRBJ2-6	-	TRBV2	-	CASSDAVSGANVLTF
TRBJ2-1	-	TRBV4-2	-	CASSLEGIEQFF
TRBJ1-1	-	TRBV2	TRBD1	CASRTGGLAFF
TRBJ1-1	once	TRBV4-1	TRBD1	CASSRQGLGTEAFF
TRBJ2-1	-	TRBV6-5	TRBD1	CASSRGTGAHNEQFF
TRBJ1-2	-	TRBV4-1	-	CASSQEGEAYGYTF
TRBJ2-7	-	TRBV11-2	TRBD2	CASSNSGTIFSEQYF
TRBJ2-7	-	TRBV9	TRBD2	CASSARGAGDYEQYF
TRBJ2-7	-	TRBV5-4	TRBD2	CASSLGLAGFF
TRBJ1-1	-	TRBV15	-	CATSRDRWNTEAFF
TRBJ1-5	-	TRBV6-1	-	CASRGERESNQPQHF
TRBJ1-2	-	TRBV7-9	TRBD1	CASSPPGQGAEGGYTF
TRBJ2-4	-	TRBV7-2	TRBD1	CASSLGGTGAKNIQYF
TRBJ1-4	-	TRBV30	TRBD1	CAWSQTGAGEKLFF
TRBJ2-7	-	TRBV27	-	CASSSVRPIAHEQYF
TRBJ1-4	-	TRBV5-4	-	CASSLGQPGQNEKLFF
TRBJ2-7	few	TRBV7-2	TRBD1	CASSLDRGSYEQYF
TRBJ1-4	-	TRBV18	-	CAGSATNEKLFF
TRBJ1-4	-	TRBV19	-	CATREGLGEKLFF
TRBJ1-6	-	TRBV5-1	-	CASSLGPIGNSPLHF